Listed below are T cell receptor beta chains from one sample, sequenced in a study of T-cell memory formation after mild COVID-19. Using its own MiXCR run on the 5' RACE reads, TCRdb lists one record per CDR3 protein. Among about 350,000 distinct CDR3 sequences listed, about an eighth were seen once. The sample taken for sequencing was PBMCs or a T cell subset sorted from them (not recorded which). The receptors were gathered from a man younger than 30 who had mild COVID-19 (a few samples of this study predate the infection). Cell type and time point are not known. CDR3s include the opening cysteine and the closing phenylalanine or tryptophan. D genes are given only for firm matches. Clone size is shown for a subset of rows, as once, few, many or a class of expanded clone.

>-|few|TRBV7-2|TRBJ1-2
CASSPVRPYSNYGYTF
TGTGCCAGCAGCCCGGTCCGTCCCTACTCTAACTATGGCTACACCTTC
>-|many|TRBV6-1|TRBJ2-2
CASSEGAETGELFF
TGTGCCAGCAGTGAAGGGGCAGAAACCGGGGAGCTGTTTTTT
>-|few|TRBV5-5|TRBJ2-5
CASSLPGGKETQYF
TGTGCCAGCAGCTTGCCCGGGGGCAAAGAGACCCAGTACTTC
>-|-|TRBV12-3/TRBV12-4|TRBJ2-4
CASSLFRVGNIQYF
TGTGCCAGCAGTTTATTCAGGGTTGGAAACATTCAGTACTTC
>TRBD1|few|TRBV15|TRBJ2-7
CATSRGPGQGTSTYEQYF
TGTGCCACCAGCAGAGGACCGGGACAGGGGACATCGACCTACGAGCAGTACTTC
>-|few|TRBV7-8|TRBJ2-1
CASSQSRVVHNEQFF
TGTGCCAGCAGCCAATCACGGGTGGTACACAATGAGCAGTTCTTC
>-|-|TRBV27|TRBJ2-7
CASSLGYGYEQYF
TGTGCCAGCAGTTTGGGGTATGGGTACGAGCAGTACTTC
>TRBD2|-|TRBV5-1|TRBJ2-1
CASSPLVAGGQSYNEQFF
TGCGCCAGCAGCCCCCTGGTAGCGGGGGGGCAAAGTTACAATGAGCAGTTCTTC
>-|few|TRBV7-8|TRBJ2-1
CASRMVRSSYNEQFF
TGTGCCAGCAGAATGGTTCGAAGCTCCTACAATGAGCAGTTCTTC
>TRBD1|few|TRBV20-1|TRBJ1-2
CSADRGYYGYTF
TGCAGTGCGGACAGGGGGTACTATGGCTACACCTTC
>-|many|TRBV6-5|TRBJ2-3
CASSSSTDTQYF
TGTGCCAGCAGTTCTAGCACAGATACGCAGTATTTT
>-|few|TRBV2|TRBJ2-2
CASSDLGWTGELFF
TGTGCCAGCAGTGATTTAGGATGGACCGGGGAGCTGTTTTTT
>-|many|TRBV6-2/TRBV6-3|TRBJ2-2
CASRAQNTGELFF
TGTGCCAGCAGAGCCCAAAACACCGGGGAGCTGTTTTTT
>-|-|TRBV2|TRBJ2-3
CASWGLASLRLGDTQCF
TGTGCCAGCTGGGGGTTGGCTAGTTTGAGGTTGGGAGATACGCAGTGTTTT
>TRBD1|few|TRBV5-1|TRBJ1-3
CASSPGQGSGAIYF
TGCGCCAGCAGCCCTGGACAGGGTTCAGGCGCCATATATTTT
>-|-|TRBV15|TRBJ2-1
CATGNGEQFF
TGTGCCACCGGAAACGGTGAGCAGTTCTTC
>-|many|TRBV19|TRBJ2-2
CASSESRAGELFF
TGTGCCAGTAGTGAAAGTAGGGCCGGGGAGCTGTTTTTT
>-|-|TRBV7-2|TRBJ2-6
CASSPDGSAGANVLTF
TGTGCCAGCAGCCCTGACGGATCAGCAGGGGCCAACGTCCTGACTTTC
>-|few|TRBV2|TRBJ1-6
CASIGGSYNSPLHF
TGTGCCAGCATAGGCGGGTCCTATAATTCACCCCTCCACTTT
>TRBD1|few|TRBV10-3|TRBJ2-2
CAVDRGNTGELFF
TGTGCCGTCGACAGGGGAAACACCGGGGAGCTGTTTTTT
>TRBD1|few|TRBV20-1|TRBJ2-7
CSARETGGPFYEQYF
TGCAGTGCTAGAGAAACAGGGGGTCCCTTCTACGAGCAGTACTTC
>-|-|TRBV5-6|TRBJ1-1
CASSRRWTEAFF
TGTGCCAGCAGCCGCAGGTGGACTGAAGCTTTCTTT
>-|-|TRBV5-4|TRBJ1-1
CASSPPTANTEAFF
TGTGCCAGCAGCCCCCCGACAGCGAACACTGAAGCTTTCTTT
>TRBD1|-|TRBV12-3/TRBV12-4|TRBJ2-5
CASSPITGTGGAETQYF
TGTGCCAGCAGCCCTATTACCGGGACAGGGGGCGCAGAGACCCAGTACTTC
>-|-|TRBV7-2|TRBJ1-3
CASSFLTAGSGNTIYF
TGTGCCAGCAGCTTCTTGACGGCGGGCTCTGGAAACACCATATATTTT
>-|-|TRBV6-5|TRBJ1-4
CASSYLGIANEKLFF
TGTGCCAGCAGTTACTTGGGCATTGCTAATGAAAAACTGTTTTTT
>TRBD1|-|TRBV29-1|TRBJ2-5
CSVARTGSQETQYF
TGCAGCGTGGCCAGGACAGGGAGTCAAGAGACCCAGTACTTC
>-|-|TRBV12-3/TRBV12-4|TRBJ1-1
CASNPGETEAFF
TGTGCCAGCAACCCAGGGGAGACTGAAGCTTTCTTT
>-|-|TRBV23-1|TRBJ2-7
CASSLPTSYEQYF
TGCGCCAGCAGTCTCCCCACTTCCTACGAGCAGTACTTC
>TRBD2|-|TRBV27|TRBJ2-5
CASSPQTSGIKETQYF
TGTGCCAGCAGTCCCCAGACTAGCGGGATAAAAGAGACCCAGTACTTC
>-|few|TRBV7-2|TRBJ2-3
CASSLTVSESSRYF
TGTGCCAGCAGCTTAACCGTTAGTGAGTCTAGCAGGTATTTT
>-|-|TRBV30|TRBJ1-4
CAWSGFRGMLFF
TGTGCCTGGAGTGGGTTCCGGGGTATGCTGTTTTTT
>-|few|TRBV3-1|TRBJ1-2
CASSQGWTNYGYTF
TGTGCCAGCAGCCAGGGGTGGACAAACTATGGCTACACCTTC
>-|many|TRBV5-1|TRBJ2-4
CASSLAVRQGGNIQYF
TGCGCCAGCAGCTTGGCCGTACGACAGGGAGGTAACATTCAGTACTTC
>-|few|TRBV5-1|TRBJ1-6
CASSFWGLTGTYSPLHF
TGCGCCAGCAGCTTTTGGGGGTTGACAGGAACCTATTCACCCCTCCACTTT
>-|many|TRBV20-1|TRBJ2-3
CSAVVGGRDTQYF
TGCAGTGCTGTCGTGGGGGGCCGAGATACGCAGTATTTT
>TRBD1|few|TRBV5-1|TRBJ2-3
CASSSRDRGRVDADTQYF
TGCGCCAGCAGCTCAAGGGACAGGGGGCGCGTCGATGCAGATACGCAGTATTTT
>TRBD1|-|TRBV28|TRBJ1-1
CASILGRGPEAFF
TGTGCCAGCATCCTAGGGAGGGGGCCTGAAGCTTTCTTT
>-|-|TRBV3-1|TRBJ2-6
CASSQGTASGANVLTF
TGTGCCAGCAGCCAAGGGACAGCTTCTGGGGCCAACGTCCTGACTTTC
>-|few|TRBV6-2/TRBV6-3|TRBJ1-6
CASSWGPKHSPLHF
TGTGCCAGCAGTTGGGGCCCGAAGCATTCACCCCTCCACTTT
>-|few|TRBV5-1|TRBJ2-3
CASSLDPAGGRGAGDTQYF
TGCGCCAGCAGCTTGGATCCCGCAGGGGGGCGGGGGGCAGGAGATACGCAGTATTTT
>TRBD1|-|TRBV7-6|TRBJ2-1
CASSFGTGGNNEQFF
TGTGCCAGCAGCTTCGGGACAGGGGGTAACAATGAGCAGTTCTTC
>-|few|TRBV5-4|TRBJ1-1
CASSGGLFRGATEAFF
TGTGCCAGCAGCGGGGGACTTTTCCGGGGTGCCACTGAAGCTTTCTTT
>-|few|TRBV4-3|TRBJ2-3
CASSQNDRITDTQYF
TGCGCCAGCAGCCAAAACGACAGGATCACAGATACGCAGTATTTT
>-|-|TRBV9|TRBJ1-2
CASSGRRQHGYTF
TGTGCCAGCTCGGGGAGGCGTCAGCATGGCTACACCTTC
>-|-|TRBV24-1|TRBJ2-3
CATSTRVTDTQYF
TGTGCCACCAGTACGAGGGTAACAGATACGCAGTATTTT
>-|-|TRBV5-1|TRBJ2-7
CASSSTTEYYEQYF
TGCGCCAGCAGCTCCACGACAGAATACTACGAGCAGTACTTC
>TRBD1|few|TRBV11-2|TRBJ2-1
CASSWTTGGAYNEQFF
TGTGCCAGCAGCTGGACGACAGGGGGCGCTTACAATGAGCAGTTCTTC
>TRBD1|-|TRBV5-1|TRBJ1-5
CASSSRTGKRYSNQPQHF
TGCGCCAGCAGCTCGCGGACAGGGAAGAGATATAGCAATCAGCCCCAGCATTTT
>TRBD1|-|TRBV19|TRBJ2-3
CASSPGTELDTQYF
TGTGCCAGTAGTCCCGGGACAGAGCTAGATACGCAGTATTTT
>-|many|TRBV5-1|TRBJ2-3
CASRGTEADTQYF
TGCGCCAGCAGGGGTACGGAGGCAGATACGCAGTATTTT
>-|-|TRBV25-1|TRBJ2-2
CASNPGGEGTGELFF
TGTGCCAGCAATCCCGGGGGCGAAGGGACCGGGGAGCTGTTTTTT
>-|few|TRBV29-1|TRBJ1-2
CSVDQQENYGYTF
TGCAGCGTTGACCAACAGGAGAACTATGGCTACACCTTC
>-|few|TRBV6-5|TRBJ2-1
CATQVQADGEQFF
TGTGCCACCCAGGTACAGGCAGACGGTGAGCAGTTCTTC
>-|few|TRBV5-1|TRBJ1-4
CASSLARNEKLFF
TGCGCCAGCAGCTTGGCCAGGAATGAAAAACTGTTTTTT
>TRBD1|-|TRBV5-1|TRBJ2-3
CASSLGAGTGGTDTQYF
TGCGCCAGCAGCTTGGGAGCCGGGACAGGGGGCACAGATACGCAGTATTTT
>-|-|TRBV19|TRBJ2-7
CASSREPQFSYEQYF
TGTGCCAGTAGTCGAGAACCCCAATTCTCCTACGAGCAGTACTTC
>-|-|TRBV5-1|TRBJ1-5
CASSLGVSQPQHF
TGCGCCAGCAGCTTAGGGGTAAGTCAGCCCCAGCATTTT
>-|few|TRBV6-2/TRBV6-3|TRBJ2-1
CASSQDPYNEQFF
TGTGCCAGCAGCCAAGACCCTTACAATGAGCAGTTCTTC
>TRBD1|many|TRBV12-3/TRBV12-4|TRBJ1-1
CASSLDRDTEAFF
TGTGCCAGCAGCCTTGACAGGGACACTGAAGCTTTCTTT